This T cell receptor beta chain was obtained from a study of T-cell reconstitution after alpha-beta-depleted transplantation in children. Study-level findings and limits: Several patients had high TCRbeta diversity at day 60; it came from surviving recipient T cells and thymic progenitors. Several hundred expanded graft clones reportedly gave rise to the alpha-beta T cells present about two months after transplant. One year after transplant, T-cell counts and diversity came mostly from newly produced T cells.

This CDR3 spans 13 amino acids. Trimming removed 8 bases from V and 4 bases from J, with 12 bases in between. The library targeted TCRbeta and was prepared with unique molecular identifiers. MiXCR, applied by TCRdb to the PCR reads, yields one record per CDR3 protein. The sample holds about 210,000 distinct CDR3 sequences, approximately 15% seen once. In its sample, this clonotype was seen a few times. The antigen is undetermined. This sequence joins TRBV12-3 or TRBV12-4 and TRBJ1-5, with D possibly being TRBD1 (5 bases). Material: PBMCs, mostly from graft donor cells, obtained 360 days after TCRalphabeta/CD19-depleted stem cell transplant. The clonotype originates from a male patient aged 2 to 9 who had a stem cell transplant for acute lymphoblastic leukemia, so the T cells may come from the graft donor. For the CDR3, the DNA is TGTGCCAGCTGCCGGGACGGTAATCAGCCCCAGCATTTT. Protein: CASCRDGNQPQHF.